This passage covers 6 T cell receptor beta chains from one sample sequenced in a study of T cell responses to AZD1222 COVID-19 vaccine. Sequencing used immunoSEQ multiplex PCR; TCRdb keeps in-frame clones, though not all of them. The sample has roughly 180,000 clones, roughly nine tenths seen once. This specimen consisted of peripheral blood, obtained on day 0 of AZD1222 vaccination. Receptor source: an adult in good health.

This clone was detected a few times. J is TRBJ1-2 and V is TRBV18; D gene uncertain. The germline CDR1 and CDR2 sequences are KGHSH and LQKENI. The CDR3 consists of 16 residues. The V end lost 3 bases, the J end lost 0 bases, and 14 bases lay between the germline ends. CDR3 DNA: TGTGCCAGCTCACCTTATCCGAATAGAGCTAACTATGGCTACACCTTC. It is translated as CASSPYPNRANYGYTF.

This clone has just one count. The CDR3 loop reads CASSLDSGNTEAFF. The DNA for the CDR3 is TGTGCCAGCAGCTTAGATTCCGGGAACACTGAAGCTTTCTTT. The chain recombines TRBV7-9 with TRBJ1-1; D gene unclear. Germline CDR1 reads SEHNR; CDR2 reads FQNEAQ (reference sequence). The CDR3 spans 14 residues. V was clipped by 1 base and J by 1 base, with 7 bases between them. The entire variable domain, with the rest obtained from reference TRBV7-9 and TRBJ1-1, is as follows: DTGVSQNPRHKITKRGQNVTFRCDPISEHNRLYWYRQTLGQGPEFLTYFQNEAQLEKSRLLSDRFSAERPKGSFSTLEIQRTEQGDSAMYLCASSLDSGNTEAFFGQGTRLTVV.

CDR3 in amino acids: CASIWTGGNTEAFF. The CDR3 nucleotides are TGTGCCAGCATATGGACAGGGGGGAACACTGAAGCTTTCTTT. The chain links TRBV6-5 to TRBJ1-1; TRBD1 agrees at 10 bases. V dropped 7 bases and J dropped 1; count of bases not matched to a gene: 3. The CDR3 spans 14 residues. The V gene's germline CDR1 is MNHEY and CDR2 SVGAGI.

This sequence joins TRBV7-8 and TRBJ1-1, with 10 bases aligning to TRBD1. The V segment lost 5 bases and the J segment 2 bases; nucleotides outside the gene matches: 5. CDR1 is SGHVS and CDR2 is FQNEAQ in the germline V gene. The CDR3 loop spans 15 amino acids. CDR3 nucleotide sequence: TGTGCCAGCAGCGCGACAGGGGGCGCCAACACTGAAGCTTTCTTT. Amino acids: CASSATGGANTEAFF.

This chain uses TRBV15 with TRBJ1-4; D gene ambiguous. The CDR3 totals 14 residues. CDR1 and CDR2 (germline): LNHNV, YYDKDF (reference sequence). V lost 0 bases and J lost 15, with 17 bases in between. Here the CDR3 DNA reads TGTGCCACCAGCAGAGATCTGGAGCAGGTCTCTTTGTTTTTT. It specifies CATSRDLEQVSLFF.

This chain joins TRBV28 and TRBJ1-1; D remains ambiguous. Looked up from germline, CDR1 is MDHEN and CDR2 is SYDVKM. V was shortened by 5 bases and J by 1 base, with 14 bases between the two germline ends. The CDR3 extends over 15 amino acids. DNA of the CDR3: TGTGCCAGCAGTCTGTACTTACGGTCGAACACTGAAGCTTTCTTT. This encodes CASSLYLRSNTEAFF.